This T cell receptor (beta chain) derives from a study of CD8+CD57+ T cells in acquired aplastic anemia. The overall study: Yields of DNA that came from sorted CD4+ and CD8+ cells averaged roughly 3.2 ug. Study-wide points: Roughly 27 shared CD8+ CDR3s appeared highly expressed within patients' immunodominant clones. CD8+ Simpson's diversity did not differ significantly between patients and controls.

A remark on this clonotype: Its antigen is currently unknown. Since a much larger clone is just one base distant, this may be a read error.

Patients chosen for sequencing had shown CD8+CD57+ cell expansion by flow cytometry. Among the patients, all had severe acquired aplastic anemia. The V gene's germline CDR1 is LGHNA and CDR2 YSLEER. V was pared by 0 bases and J by 7 bases, with 5 bases of the junction left unmatched. The CDR3 covers 14 residues. TCR beta VDJ combinations and CDR3 sequences were profiled from genomic DNA. Each CDR3 protein gets one entry after TCRdb re-called the reads with MiXCR. Of approximately 220,000 distinct CDR3 sequences in the sample, approximately 45% were seen once. This receptor was taken from a human donor with aplastic anemia. Sequencing was done on a sample of sorted CD4+, CD8+, or CD8+CD57+ T cells (not recorded which) from PBMCs. The rearrangement uses TRBV4-3 and TRBJ2-7, with TRBD2 matching over 8 bases. This chain's CDR3 is CASSQEEREYEQYF. CDR3 DNA: TGCGCCAGCAGCCAAGAGGAGCGGGAGTATGAGCAGTACTTC.